The 26 T cell receptor beta chains reported below all come from one sample, sequenced in a study of blood T cell repertoires in COVID-19. Repertoires were generated with immunoSEQ multiplex PCR, while TCRdb's copy carries only in-frame clones and drops some. The sample shows tens of thousands of clones, around four fifths of them seen only once. The specimen was peripheral blood. These receptors originate from an elderly woman with active or convalescent COVID-19.

The rearrangement joins TRBV19 to TRBJ2-7; D unclear. Trimming took 4 bases from V and 4 from J, leaving 8 bases between them. The germline CDR1 and CDR2 sequences are LNHDA and SQIVND (reference sequence). The CDR3 runs 12 residues. CDR3 sequence (DNA): TGTGCCAGTAGTACTCCGAGTTACGAGCAGTACTTC. Encoded protein: CASSTPSYEQYF.

This sequence joins TRBV6-5 and TRBJ2-7, with D possibly TRBD1 on 5 matching bases. Trimming took 5 bases from V and 0 from J, leaving 11 bases between them. There are 14 residues in the CDR3. Germline CDR1 is MNHEY and CDR2 is SVGAGI. CDR3: CASSLQGNSYEQYF. The CDR3 coding sequence is TGTGCCAGCAGTCTTCAGGGTAACTCCTACGAGCAGTACTTC.

This clone has just a few counts. The chain combines TRBV19 with TRBJ1-1, with no clear D. The germline V gene encodes CDR1 LNHDA and CDR2 SQIVND (reference sequence). The CDR3 covers 15 residues. V was trimmed by 0 bases and J by 1 base, leaving 9 bases between them. The CDR3 reads CASSIDPARNTEAFF. The CDR3 DNA reads TGTGCCAGTAGTATAGATCCCGCTAGGAACACTGAAGCTTTCTTT.

The chain combines TRBV5-4 with TRBJ2-5, with D possibly being TRBD1 (5 bases). The CDR3 loop spans 13 amino acids. V was trimmed by 5 bases and J by 5 bases, leaving 13 bases between them. The germline gives CDR1 SGHNT, CDR2 YYREEE (reference sequence). CDR3 region: CASSLVKGETQYF. The CDR3 DNA follows: TGTGCCAGCAGTCTAGTCAAGGGGGAGACCCAGTACTTC.

This rearrangement joins TRBV27 to TRBJ1-1; D gene uncertain. The germline V gene encodes CDR1 MNHEY and CDR2 SMNVEV (reference sequence). The CDR3 is made up of 16 amino acids. V lost 5 bases to trimming and J lost 1 base, with 17 bases between them. CDR3 nucleotide sequence: TGTGCCAGCAGTGCCGGGCTGGGCCGGGGGAACACTGAAGCTTTCTTT. Translation: CASSAGLGRGNTEAFF.

The V call is TRBV7-9, the J call TRBJ2-1; the D is unclear. This CDR3 has 14 amino acids. Germline CDR1 reads SEHNR; CDR2 reads FQNEAQ (reference sequence). The ends were cut back, 1 base at V and 8 bases at J, with 12 bases in the middle. The CDR3 sequence is CASSLDPERDEQFF. The CDR3 DNA sequence: TGTGCCAGCAGCTTAGACCCTGAGCGCGATGAGCAGTTCTTC.

The chain links TRBV21-1 to TRBJ2-4; the D segment call TRBD2 is taken from the table without a DNA check. TRBV21-1 counts as a pseudogene. This CDR3 region has 22 residues. For the CDR3, the DNA is TGTGCCAGCAGCTCGAACTCCTATTTAGCGGGCGACAGACTGTTAGCCAAAAACATTCAGTACTTC. Translated, it gives CASSSNSYLAGDRLLAKNIQYF.

The chain couples TRBV9 to TRBJ2-3, with D maybe TRBD1 (5 bases). Germline CDR1 reads SGDLS; CDR2 reads YYNGEE. Between the trimmed V and J ends, which lost 0 bases and 4 bases, there was a span of 6 bases. The length of the CDR3 is 13 residues. Here the CDR3 reads CASSVGGADTQYF. The CDR3 bases are TGTGCCAGCAGCGTAGGGGGCGCAGATACGCAGTATTTT.

This sequence joins TRBV2 and TRBJ1-5; D is possibly TRBD1 (6 bases). The CDR3 spans 13 residues. The V end was cut by 7 bases, the J end by 0 bases, with 7 bases between. Germline V gene data show CDR1 as SNHLY and CDR2 as FYNNEI. The CDR3 DNA sequence: TGTGCCAGCAAGGGGGATAGCAATCAGCCCCAGCATTTT. Translating it yields CASKGDSNQPQHF.

The J gene is TRBJ2-7, the V gene TRBV10-3, with 11 bases lining up with TRBD2. This CDR3 has 13 residues. In germline, CDR1 is ENHRY, CDR2 SYGVKD. The V segment lost 9 bases and the J segment 1 base; nucleotides outside the gene matches: 2. In nucleotides, the CDR3 is TGTGCCATTGGGACTAGCGGTTCCTACGAGCAGTACTTC. Amino acid sequence: CAIGTSGSYEQYF.

The chain uses TRBV19 and TRBJ2-1; 11 nucleotides align to TRBD2. Germline V gene data show CDR1 as LNHDA and CDR2 as SQIVND (reference sequence). This CDR3 region has 15 residues. Trimming took 6 bases from V and 8 from J; bases not matched to a gene: 9. The DNA for the CDR3 is TGTGCCAGTAGACAGACTAGCGGGGTACCCGATGAGCAGTTCTTC. Its protein is CASRQTSGVPDEQFF. Complete variable domain (other parts from reference TRBV19 and TRBJ2-1): DGGITQSPKYLFRKEGQNVTLSCEQNLNHDAMYWYRQDPGQGLRLIYYSQIVNDFQKGDIAEGYSVSREKKESFPLTVTSAQKNPTAFYLCASRQTSGVPDEQFFGPGTRLTVL.

This clone was seen just once. The V gene is TRBV5-1, the J gene TRBJ2-1, with 8 bases lining up with TRBD2. Per the germline V gene, CDR1 is SGHRS and CDR2 is YFSETQ. The CDR3 has 15 amino acids. V lost 4 bases to trimming and J lost 8 bases; unmatched junction nucleotides: 11. CDR3: CASSVLAEGGYEQFF. In DNA, the CDR3 is TGCGCCAGCAGCGTACTAGCGGAGGGAGGCTATGAGCAGTTCTTC. The variable domain in full, with the rest retrieved from reference TRBV5-1 and TRBJ2-1, is KAGVTQTPRYLIKTRGQQVTLSCSPISGHRSVSWYQQTPGQGLQFLFEYFSETQRNKGNFPGRFSGRQFSNSRSEMNVSTLELGDSALYLCASSVLAEGGYEQFFGPGTRLTVL.

This CDR3 is CASSFSPFGYTF. DNA for the CDR3: TGTGCCAGCAGTTTTTCCCCCTTTGGCTACACCTTC. The genes are TRBV28 and TRBJ1-2; D uncertain. Germline V gene lookup returns CDR1 MDHEN and CDR2 SYDVKM. The CDR3 is 12 amino acids. With 3 bases removed from V and 7 bases from J, the gap between germline ends came to 9 bases.

This clone was seen a few times. This sequence joins TRBV15 and TRBJ2-5; unclear D gene. This CDR3 is 13 amino acids long. Germline V CDR1 and CDR2: LNHNV, YYDKDF (reference sequence). Trimming cost V 0 bases and J 4 bases, with 6 bases left between them. CDR3 in amino acids: CATSRDRRETQYF. As DNA, the CDR3 is TGTGCCACCAGCAGAGATCGGAGAGAGACCCAGTACTTC.

The chain links TRBV18 to TRBJ1-2; 7 bases match TRBD1. The CDR3 is 16 residues long. Germline trimming cut 3 bases from V and 1 base from J; bases unmatched to any gene: 8. Germline V gives CDR1 KGHSH, CDR2 LQKENI. CDR3 sequence (DNA): TGTGCCAGCTCACCTATCGCAGGGGGAGATAACTATGGCTACACCTTC. Translation gives CASSPIAGGDNYGYTF.

The rearrangement joins TRBV28 to TRBJ1-2, with D maybe TRBD1 (6 bases). V lost 4 bases, J lost 4 bases, and 13 bases lay in between. The CDR3 totals 14 residues. The germline CDR1 and CDR2 sequences are MDHEN and SYDVKM. CDR3: CASSSGTPSYGYTF. CDR3 DNA sequence: TGTGCCAGCAGTTCCGGGACACCGTCCTATGGCTACACCTTC.

The chain recombines TRBV19 with TRBJ2-3, with D perhaps TRBD2 (5 bases). The length of the CDR3 is 17 residues. The germline CDR1 and CDR2 sequences are LNHDA and SQIVND (reference sequence). The ends were cut back, 1 base at V and 1 base at J, with 15 bases in the middle. The CDR3 DNA reads TGTGCCAGTAGTATAGGACGACGGGATGGAGGCACAGATACGCAGTATTTT. This sequence encodes CASSIGRRDGGTDTQYF.

The rearrangement uses TRBV30 and TRBJ1-1; the match to TRBD1 covers 7 bases. Germline V CDR1 and CDR2: GTSNPN, SVGIG (reference sequence). This CDR3 comprises 12 residues. Trimming cost V 5 bases and J 4 bases; bases outside gene matches: 4. The CDR3 DNA reads as TGTGCCTGGTCGACAGGGTTCACTGAAGCTTTCTTT. It is translated as CAWSTGFTEAFF.

The chain uses TRBV18 and TRBJ2-1; possible D gene TRBD2, 7 bases. The CDR3 is 14 amino acids. Trimming shortened V by 0 bases and J by 8 bases, and 11 bases separated the two germline ends. Germline CDR1 reads KGHSH; CDR2 reads LQKENI. The CDR3 region has the DNA TGTGCCAGCTCACCACCGGGAGGGGGAGATGAGCAGTTCTTC. Translated, it gives CASSPPGGGDEQFF.

The rearrangement uses TRBV29-1 and TRBJ1-5, with D perhaps matching TRBD1 (6 bases). Germline CDR1 SQVTM, CDR2 ANQGSEA. The V gene lost 4 bases and the J gene lost 6 bases, with 13 bases spanning the gap. The CDR3 length is 13 residues. The CDR3 loop reads CSVGWGRFQPQHF. The CDR3 DNA sequence: TGCAGCGTTGGATGGGGGCGCTTTCAGCCCCAGCATTTT.

The rearrangement uses TRBV5-6 and TRBJ2-5; a possible D gene is TRBD2 (6 bases). Germline V lookup: CDR1 SGHDT, CDR2 YYEEEE. The CDR3 runs to 15 residues. V was clipped by 4 bases and J by 5 bases, with 18 bases between them. In DNA, the CDR3 is TGTGCCAGCAGCCTCCCCGGGGGTGAAAGCGAGACCCAGTACTTC. It translates to CASSLPGGESETQYF.

This CDR3 is CATHRASGKDNEQFF. The CDR3 DNA reads TGTGCCACTCACCGGGCTAGCGGGAAGGACAATGAGCAGTTCTTC. The chain joins TRBV5-4 to TRBJ2-1; 9 nucleotides line up with TRBD2. The V segment lost 9 bases and the J segment 5 bases; nucleotides outside the gene matches: 12. Per the germline V gene, CDR1 is SGHNT and CDR2 is YYREEE (reference sequence). The CDR3 runs 15 residues.

This clone showed up just once. V usage is TRBV19 and J usage is TRBJ1-5, with D perhaps matching TRBD1 (5 bases). Germline V gene sequence: CDR1 LNHDA, CDR2 SQIVND (reference sequence). The CDR3 runs 13 residues. The V end lost 5 bases, the J end lost 7 bases, and 12 bases lay between the germline ends. The CDR3 sequence: CASSREGPQPQHF. The DNA of the CDR3 is TGTGCCAGTAGTCGGGAGGGACCGCAGCCCCAGCATTTT.

The rearrangement joins TRBV20-1 to TRBJ2-1; D is possibly TRBD2 (6 bases). CDR1 and CDR2 (germline): DFQATT, SNEGSKA (reference sequence). The CDR3 is 11 amino acids. V was pared by 5 bases and J by 14 bases, with 16 bases between. CDR3 loop: CSAFYRDSEFF. CDR3 coding DNA: TGCAGTGCTTTTTACCGGGACTCGGAGTTCTTC.

Here the CDR3 DNA reads TGCGCCAGCAGTGAGTCTGGGACTAACGGCTACACCTTC. It codes for CASSESGTNGYTF. The chain links TRBV10-1 to TRBJ1-2; D perhaps matches TRBD1 (5 bases). V dropped 0 bases and J dropped 8 bases, with 10 bases sitting between them. Germline V lookup: CDR1 WNHNN, CDR2 SYGVQD (reference sequence). This CDR3 contains 13 residues.

The CDR3 coding sequence is TGTGCCACCAGTGACCCAACCATAGCGGGAGGCTACACCGGGGAGCTGTTTTTT. Its translation is CATSDPTIAGGYTGELFF. J is TRBJ2-2 and V is TRBV24-1, with 10 bases aligning to TRBD2. The CDR3 sequence is 18 residues long. Germline loops: CDR1 KGHDR, CDR2 SFDVKD. V trimming: 4 bases; J trimming: 3 bases; junction bases outside the gene matches: 10.